The rows below give T cell receptor beta chains drawn from one sample of a study of control samples from healthy donors and cancer patients. TCRdb's copy holds only in-frame clones and misses some; the assay was immunoSEQ multiplex PCR. Of 130,000 to 150,000 clones listed, roughly 92% are singletons. The sample comprised blood. The receptors were gathered from a man aged 30 to 45 in good health. CDR3s include the opening cysteine and the closing phenylalanine or tryptophan. Fields, in order: J gene, V gene, CDR3 protein.

>TRBJ2-7|TRBV4-2
CASSHSTGASNEEQYF
>TRBJ1-6|TRBV18
CASSPKGAAGVSPLHF
>TRBJ1-3|TRBV28
CASSLWDRGLSGNTIYF
>TRBJ2-1|TRBV9
CASSVGNLASNEQFF
>TRBJ2-1|TRBV11-2
CASSMGLAGGPRYEQFF
>TRBJ1-3|TRBV3-1/TRBV3-2
CASSKGRARRSYGSGNTIYF
>TRBJ2-3|TRBV7-2
CASSSVSDTQYF
>TRBJ1-5|TRBV7-8
CASSLGTGNQPQHF
>TRBJ1-1|TRBV21-1
CASSIRTGGAMNTEAFF
>TRBJ1-4|TRBV12-5
CASGLVLSGQTTNEKLFF
>TRBJ1-5|TRBV27
CASSSIRRGEPQHF
>TRBJ2-1|TRBV15
CATSRDWGTYNEQFF
>TRBJ2-1|TRBV14
CASSQFPLGGYNEQFF
>TRBJ2-7|TRBV24-1
CATSDTSGSSYEQYF
>TRBJ2-7|TRBV12-1
CASSAPLAGVDEQYF
>TRBJ1-2|TRBV30
CAWSVRWDRGVPYGYTF
>TRBJ1-3|TRBV19
CASSIGKLQGHRSGNTIYF
>TRBJ1-4|TRBV2
CASSEAVLQNEKLFF
>TRBJ2-1|TRBV6-5
CASSYGGISYNEQFF
>TRBJ2-1|TRBV7-2
CASTRDFSYNEQFF
>TRBJ2-7|TRBV14
CASSEGYGEQYF
>TRBJ2-3|TRBV7-9
CASSLGGFVGTDTQYF
>TRBJ2-5|TRBV11-1
CASSHRDRQETQYF
>TRBJ2-3|TRBV18
CASSQIPSGGSTDTQYF
>TRBJ1-2|TRBV29-1
CSVAPTRDRGHGYTF
>TRBJ2-7|TRBV6-5
CASSYSQGGSYEQYF
>TRBJ1-1|TRBV5-1
CASSFGWNTEAFF
>TRBJ1-5|TRBV28
CASSLSDMGNQPQHF
>TRBJ1-4|TRBV15
CATSRVAGMNEKLFF
>TRBJ1-6|TRBV4-2
CASSQVEARGRSPLHF
>TRBJ2-2|TRBV18
CASSPLGTGNTGELFF
>TRBJ2-1|TRBV7-2
CASSLDPSDEQFF
>TRBJ2-7|TRBV28
CATSGTSGRGVYEQYF
>TRBJ2-3|TRBV6-4
CASSDNEGSGTDTQYF
>TRBJ2-3|TRBV28
CASNSGAGVTDTQYF
>TRBJ1-2|TRBV28
CASSPTWGRHDGYTF
>TRBJ2-6|TRBV2
CASSADSGANVLTF
>TRBJ1-3|TRBV5-1
CASAGGEGNTIYF
>TRBJ2-5|TRBV18
CASSPIEGGRTLETQYF
>TRBJ1-3|TRBV4-2
CASSHYGVQGSRNTIYF
>TRBJ2-3|TRBV30
CAWASGRSTDTQYF